This entry lists 22 T cell receptor beta chains sequenced from one sample in a study of cytomegalovirus exposure and HLA in healthy donors. The PCR had 60 Vbeta and 13 Jbeta primers. The data were produced by immunoSEQ multiplex PCR, yet TCRdb's version contains in-frame clones alone and is incomplete. The data hold 85,000 to 90,000 clones, with about 87% observed a single time. Sequencing input: PBMCs. These receptors came from a man younger than 35 in good health and CMV-seronegative.

In DNA, the CDR3 is TGTGCCAGCAGCTTCCGAGCCTACGAGCAGTACTTC. It specifies CASSFRAYEQYF. The chain combines TRBV7-2 with TRBJ2-7; no definite D call. V was clipped by 3 bases and J by 2 bases, with 5 bases between them. The CDR3 runs to 12 residues. The V gene's germline CDR1 is SGHTA and CDR2 FQGNSA.

This clone has a single count. This chain's CDR3 is CASRQQGEAFF. The CDR3 nucleotides read TGTGCCAGCAGGCAACAGGGTGAAGCTTTCTTT. The rearrangement joins TRBV5-6 to TRBJ1-1, with D possibly matching TRBD1 (6 bases). This CDR3 has 11 amino acids. Germline V gene data show CDR1 as SGHDT and CDR2 as YYEEEE. V gave up 5 bases and J gave up 7 bases, with 9 bases separating them.

The chain couples TRBV30 to TRBJ1-6; maybe TRBD1 (6 bases). Germline CDR1 and CDR2: GTSNPN and SVGIG (reference sequence). The CDR3 covers 13 residues. Deletions cut 1 base from V and 7 bases from J, with 8 bases between. CDR3 protein: CAWSGQVNSPLHF. DNA of the CDR3: TGTGCCTGGAGTGGACAGGTCAATTCACCCCTCCACTTT.

The chain is built from TRBV5-1 and TRBJ2-3; 12 bases fit TRBD2. Trimming took 3 bases from V and 3 from J; bases not matched to a gene: 8. The CDR3 length is 17 residues. The germline gives CDR1 SGHRS, CDR2 YFSETQ. CDR3 amino acids: CASSWEPTSGRTDTQYF. The CDR3 nucleotides read TGCGCCAGCAGCTGGGAACCGACTAGCGGGAGAACAGATACGCAGTATTTT. The variable domain in full, with the rest retrieved from reference TRBV5-1 and TRBJ2-3, is KAGVTQTPRYLIKTRGQQVTLSCSPISGHRSVSWYQQTPGQGLQFLFEYFSETQRNKGNFPGRFSGRQFSNSRSEMNVSTLELGDSALYLCASSWEPTSGRTDTQYFGPGTRLTVL.

The chain uses TRBV11-2 and TRBJ2-1, with 8 bases lining up with TRBD2. This CDR3 is built from 15 residues. The V and J ends lost 0 bases and 6 bases, in that order; junction bases with no gene match: 4. Germline V gene data show CDR1 as SGHAT and CDR2 as FQNNGV. CDR3 coding DNA: TGTGCCAGCAGCTTAGAGTTAGCGGGACCCAATGAGCAGTTCTTC. Translating gives CASSLELAGPNEQFF.

This chain uses TRBV7-6 with TRBJ1-4, with D tentatively TRBD1 (5 bases). Per germline, CDR1 SGHVS and CDR2 FNYEAQ. This CDR3 has 14 residues. Trimming stripped 5 bases from V and 8 bases from J, with 15 bases between. CDR3 sequence: CASSTTRGDEKLFF. CDR3 bases: TGTGCCAGCAGCACGACAAGGGGCGACGAAAAACTGTTTTTT.

The chain couples TRBV29-1 to TRBJ1-1, with a weak D call TRBD1 (5 bases). V lost 4 bases, J lost 0 bases, and 9 bases lay in between. Germline CDR1 and CDR2: SQVTM and ANQGSEA. There are 13 residues in the CDR3. CDR3 nucleotides: TGCAGCGTTGTTAGGGGTATGAACACTGAAGCTTTCTTT. Protein sequence: CSVVRGMNTEAFF. The variable domain in full, completed from reference TRBV29-1 and TRBJ1-1, reads SAVISQKPSRDICQRGTSLTIQCQVDSQVTMMFWYRQQPGQSLTLIATANQGSEATYESGFVIDKFPISRPNLTFSTLTVSNMSPEDSSIYLCSVVRGMNTEAFFGQGTRLTVV.

The V gene is TRBV27, the J gene TRBJ1-1, with D unclear. Trimming shortened V by 5 bases and J by 4 bases, and 11 bases separated the two germline ends. CDR3 length: 13 residues. The germline V gene has CDR1 MNHEY and CDR2 SMNVEV (reference sequence). The CDR3 nucleotides read TGTGCCAGCAGTCTATGGGCCGCCACTGAAGCTTTCTTT. Amino acid sequence: CASSLWAATEAFF.

The chain employs TRBV4-3 and TRBJ2-1; unclear D gene. The CDR3 sequence is 13 residues long. The germline gives CDR1 LGHNA, CDR2 YSLEER. The ends were cut back, 0 bases at V and 7 bases at J, with 7 bases in the middle. The CDR3 DNA follows: TGCGCCAGCAGCCAAGATCCGCGTAATGAGCAGTTCTTC. Its protein is CASSQDPRNEQFF.

This clone was seen a few times. The V call is TRBV28, the J call TRBJ1-5, with 9 nucleotides matching TRBD1. CDR1 MDHEN and CDR2 SYDVKM come from the germline V gene. J gave up 3 bases and V 6 bases, and 12 bases lay outside the gene matches. CDR3 size: 17 residues. CDR3 DNA sequence: TGTGCCAGCAGCTCCTGGGACAGGGCCCAGATCAATCAGCCCCAGCATTTT. Protein sequence: CASSSWDRAQINQPQHF.

The V and J genes are TRBV4-1 and TRBJ2-7; TRBD2 matches at 7 bases. This CDR3 is built from 13 residues. Germline CDR1 and CDR2: MGHRA and YSYEKL. V was clipped by 4 bases and J by 6 bases; unmatched bases: 6. The chain's CDR3 is CASSPSLALEQYF. The CDR3, as DNA: TGCGCCAGCAGCCCCTCACTAGCGCTCGAGCAGTACTTC.

This clone has just one count. J is TRBJ1-1 and V is TRBV5-1; weak D call: TRBD1 (5 bases). Trimming shortened V by 0 bases and J by 1 base, and 16 bases separated the two germline ends. There are 17 residues in the CDR3. Germline V gene sequence: CDR1 SGHRS, CDR2 YFSETQ. In DNA form, the CDR3 reads TGCGCCAGCAGCTTGGGAAGACAGCTGGATGGGAACACTGAAGCTTTCTTT. It specifies CASSLGRQLDGNTEAFF.

The chain recombines TRBV2 with TRBJ2-1; D unresolved. The length of the CDR3 is 14 residues. The germline gives CDR1 SNHLY, CDR2 FYNNEI. V was cut by 4 bases and J by 8 bases, with 15 bases left in between. This chain's CDR3 is CASSVWRPRDEQFF. Written as DNA, the CDR3 is TGTGCCAGCAGTGTTTGGCGTCCTAGAGATGAGCAGTTCTTC.

The V call is TRBV18, the J call TRBJ2-2, with a weak D call TRBD2 (6 bases). The CDR3 extends over 15 amino acids. Germline V gene data show CDR1 as KGHSH and CDR2 as LQKENI. The V and J ends lost 3 bases and 4 bases respectively, with 12 bases between them. This CDR3 reads CASSPVAASTGELFF. The CDR3 DNA sequence: TGTGCCAGCTCACCTGTAGCGGCGAGCACCGGGGAGCTGTTTTTT.

The chain is built from TRBV23-1 and TRBJ2-7, with D maybe TRBD1 (6 bases). TRBV23-1 falls under the ORF class, with uncertain function. CDR3 length: 12 residues. The ends were cut back, 9 bases at V and 2 bases at J, with 11 bases in the middle. The DNA for the CDR3 is TGCGCCAGGCAGGGGACAACCTACGAGCAGTACTTC. Translated, it gives CARQGTTYEQYF.

This chain links TRBV9 with TRBJ2-7; the D gene is possibly TRBD2 (5 bases). Germline V gene lookup returns CDR1 SGDLS and CDR2 YYNGEE. V was cut by 3 bases and J by 3 bases, with 13 bases left in between. The CDR3 length is 14 residues. This CDR3 reads CASSGRGEGYEQYF. The CDR3 DNA is TGTGCCAGCAGCGGACGGGGAGAGGGCTACGAGCAGTACTTC.

This sequence joins TRBV7-2 and TRBJ2-4, with 7 bases lining up with TRBD1. CDR3 size: 13 residues. Germline CDR1 SGHTA, CDR2 FQGNSA. V gave up 5 bases and J gave up 5 bases; unmatched junction bases: 3. For the CDR3, the DNA is TGTGCCAGCAGCCGGGACAGCCAAAACATTCAGTACTTC. Its translation: CASSRDSQNIQYF.

The rearrangement uses TRBV19 and TRBJ2-7; 7 positions match TRBD2. The length of the CDR3 is 14 residues. V gave up 4 bases and J gave up 0 bases; unmatched junction bases: 3. Germline assignment: CDR1 LNHDA and CDR2 SQIVND (reference sequence). CDR3 loop: CASSTQRGSYEQYF. CDR3 coding DNA: TGTGCCAGTAGTACACAGCGGGGCTCCTACGAGCAGTACTTC.

CDR3 residues: CASSQDLVRGERWRGNTIYF. The CDR3 DNA sequence: TGCGCCAGCAGCCAAGATCTGGTTCGTGGCGAGAGGTGGCGAGGAAACACCATATATTTT. J is TRBJ1-3 and V is TRBV4-3, with unresolved D. The CDR3 loop spans 20 amino acids. Trimming took off 0 bases at V and 4 bases at J, with 25 bases between the two ends. Germline V gene data show CDR1 as LGHNA and CDR2 as YSLEER.

The chain carries TRBV27 and TRBJ2-3, with 7 bases fitting TRBD1. The V segment lost 7 bases and the J segment 2 bases; nucleotides outside the gene matches: 6. CDR3 size: 14 residues. The germline gives CDR1 MNHEY, CDR2 SMNVEV (reference sequence). The CDR3 DNA reads as TGTGCCAGCACCCGGACAGGACCCACAGATACGCAGTATTTT. Translating it yields CASTRTGPTDTQYF.

The chain joins TRBV2 to TRBJ1-2; TRBD1 matches at 9 bases. V lost 8 bases, J lost 7 bases, and 8 bases stayed unmatched. The CDR3 runs to 13 residues. The germline V gene encodes CDR1 SNHLY and CDR2 FYNNEI. The CDR3 here is CASCLDRGFGYTF. The CDR3, as DNA: TGTGCCAGCTGCCTCGACAGGGGGTTTGGCTACACCTTC.

The gene calls are TRBV5-1 and TRBJ1-1, with no clear D. V was cut by 1 base and J by 4 bases, with 14 bases left in between. Germline CDR1 and CDR2: SGHRS and YFSETQ. This CDR3 spans 15 amino acids. The CDR3 bases are TGCGCCAGCAGCTTGAGGGCCGGGAGGACCACTGAAGCTTTCTTT. Encoded protein: CASSLRAGRTTEAFF.